These T cell receptor beta chains were read from a single sample in a study of T cells after yellow fever vaccination. TCRdb recomputed calls from the 5' RACE reads with MiXCR, one row per CDR3 protein. This sample yields some 600,000 distinct CDR3 sequences, of which approximately 13% are seen a single time; 14% to 15% belongs to the top ten. Source: PBMCs, taken on the day of the yellow fever booster vaccination. The receptors derive from a man aged 25 to 45 who received the YFV17D yellow fever vaccine. The CDR3 runs from the conserved cysteine through the conserved F or W. The D gene is left open where the match is weak. Size values are once, few and many counts, or a class for expanded clones, and some rows have none.

NA | TRBJ1-2 | NA | TRBV6-6 | TGTGCCAGCATGCAGGAATCTAACTATGGCTACACCTTC | CASMQESNYGYTF
NA | TRBJ1-5 | NA | TRBV5-1 | TGCGCCAGCAGCTTGGGATGGGACAGCAATCAGCCCCAGCATTTT | CASSLGWDSNQPQHF
few | TRBJ2-5 | TRBD1 | TRBV29-1 | TGCAGCGTTGCTCAGGGGGCGCGTGAGACCCAGTACTTC | CSVAQGARETQYF
few | TRBJ2-1 | NA | TRBV4-2 | TGTGCCAGCAGCCAGGGCCTCAAGGGGGACTCCTACAATGAGCAGTTCTTC | CASSQGLKGDSYNEQFF
many | TRBJ2-2 | NA | TRBV4-2 | TGTGCCAGCAGCCCAGAGGCGGCGTCGAACACCGGGGAGCTGTTTTTT | CASSPEAASNTGELFF
NA | TRBJ2-1 | TRBD2 | TRBV18 | TGTGCCAGCTCACCACAAGCCAGCGGGAGGAATGAGCAGTTCTTC | CASSPQASGRNEQFF
NA | TRBJ2-3 | NA | TRBV7-2 | TGTGCCAGCAGCTTACCGAACAGAGATACGCAGTATTTT | CASSLPNRDTQYF
NA | TRBJ2-2 | TRBD1 | TRBV5-4 | TGTGCCAGCAGTCGAGCGACAGGGAATGACGGGGAGCTGTTTTTT | CASSRATGNDGELFF
NA | TRBJ2-6 | TRBD1 | TRBV5-1 | TGCGCCAGCAGCTTGGAGGGGGCCACTGGGGCCAACGTCCTGACTTTC | CASSLEGATGANVLTF
NA | TRBJ2-7 | NA | TRBV18 | TGTGCCAGCTCACCCGGGTCCTCGGGCGAGCAGTACTTC | CASSPGSSGEQYF
NA | TRBJ2-7 | TRBD2 | TRBV27 | TGTGCCAGCAGTTCTCAACTAGCGGGAGGACTCTACGAGCAGTACTTC | CASSSQLAGGLYEQYF
NA | TRBJ2-2 | TRBD1 | TRBV29-1 | TGCAGCGTACAGGGGCGCACCGGGGAGCTGTTTTTT | CSVQGRTGELFF
NA | TRBJ2-5 | TRBD2 | TRBV7-7 | TGTGCCAGCAGCTCCTACGGCGGGAGAGACCAAGAGACCCAGTACTTC | CASSSYGGRDQETQYF
few | TRBJ2-7 | TRBD2 | TRBV28 | TGTGCCAGCAGGTGGACTAGCGTGAGAGAGCAGTACTTC | CASRWTSVREQYF
many | TRBJ2-3 | TRBD2 | TRBV5-1 | TGCGCCAGCAGCTTGGGGACTAGGAGCACAGATACGCAGTATTTT | CASSLGTRSTDTQYF
NA | TRBJ1-5 | NA | TRBV3-1 | TGTGCCAGCAGCCAAGAGGTCCGTCATCAGCCCCAGCATTTT | CASSQEVRHQPQHF
few | TRBJ2-7 | NA | TRBV12-3/TRBV12-4 | TGTGCCAGCACCACCCTCGGGAGCGAGCAGTACTTC | CASTTLGSEQYF
NA | TRBJ1-6 | NA | TRBV7-3 | TGTGCCAGCAGCGTGGGGGGTTCCAATTCACCCCTCCACTTT | CASSVGGSNSPLHF
NA | TRBJ1-3 | NA | TRBV20-1 | TGCAGTGCAAACCCTGGTGACACCATATATTTT | CSANPGDTIYF
few | TRBJ1-2 | NA | TRBV12-3/TRBV12-4 | TGTGCCAGCAGTTTAAACGAGAACTATGGCTACACCTTC | CASSLNENYGYTF
few | TRBJ2-7 | NA | TRBV21-1 | TGTGCCAGCAGCAAAGGGACGAAGACAACCTACGAGCAGTACTTC | CASSKGTKTTYEQYF
NA | TRBJ2-3 | NA | TRBV11-2 | TGTGCCAGCAGCTTAAACCCCCCGCCCGCGACGCAGTATTTT | CASSLNPPPATQYF
few | TRBJ1-6 | NA | TRBV5-1 | TGCGCCAGCAGCTTGGAGGGCAGGGCTATCCACTTT | CASSLEGRAIHF
few | TRBJ2-3 | NA | TRBV5-1 | TGCGCCAGCAGCCTCCTCGGACAGCTCACAGATACGCAGTATTTT | CASSLLGQLTDTQYF
NA | TRBJ2-1 | NA | TRBV7-9 | TGTGCCAGCAGCTCCCTCCCGACAGGCAGTAAACTCAATGAGCAGTTCTTC | CASSSLPTGSKLNEQFF
many | TRBJ2-3 | NA | TRBV7-2 | TGTGCCAGCAGCTTAGCGCCGGGAAGTGCCGATACGCAGTATTTT | CASSLAPGSADTQYF